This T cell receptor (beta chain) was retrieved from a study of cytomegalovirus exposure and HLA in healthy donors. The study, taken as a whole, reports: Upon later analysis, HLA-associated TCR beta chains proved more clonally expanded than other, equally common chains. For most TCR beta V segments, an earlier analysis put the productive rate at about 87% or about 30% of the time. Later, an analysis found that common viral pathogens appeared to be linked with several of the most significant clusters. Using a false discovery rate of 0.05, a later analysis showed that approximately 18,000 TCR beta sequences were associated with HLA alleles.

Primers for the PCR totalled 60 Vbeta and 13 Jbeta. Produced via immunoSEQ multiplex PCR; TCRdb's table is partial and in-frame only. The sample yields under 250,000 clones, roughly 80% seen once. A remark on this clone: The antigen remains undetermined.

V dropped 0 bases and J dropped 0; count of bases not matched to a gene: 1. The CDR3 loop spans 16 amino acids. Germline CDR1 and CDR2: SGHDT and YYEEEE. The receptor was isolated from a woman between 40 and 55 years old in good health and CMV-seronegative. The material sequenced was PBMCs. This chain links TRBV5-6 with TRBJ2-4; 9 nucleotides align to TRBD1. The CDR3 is CASSLGTGVAKNIQYF. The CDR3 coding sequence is TGTGCCAGCAGCTTGGGGACAGGGGTAGCCAAAAACATTCAGTACTTC.